This TCR beta chain derives from a study of T-cell reconstitution after alpha-beta-depleted transplantation in children. CDR1 is WSHSY and CDR2 is SAAADI in the germline V gene. This CDR3 contains 16 residues. V was clipped by 6 bases and J by 0 bases; unmatched bases: 8. Library preparation (for TCRbeta) was performed with unique molecular identifiers. TCRdb passed the PCR reads through MiXCR, listing each CDR3 protein once. The data show some 440,000 distinct CDR3 sequences, about a sixth seen once. The TCR originated in a boy less than two years old who had a stem cell transplant for Wiskott-Aldrich syndrome, so the T cells may come from the graft donor. Source: PBMCs, mostly from graft donor cells, taken 360 days after TCRalphabeta/CD19-depleted stem cell transplant. The gene calls are TRBV10-2 and TRBJ2-3; TRBD1 matches 8 bases. The chain's CDR3 is CASSERRDRSTDTQYF. CDR3 coding DNA: TGCGCCAGCAGCGAGAGGAGGGACAGGAGCACAGATACGCAGTATTTT.